The 8 T cell receptor beta chains below come from one sample, sequenced in a study of blood T cell repertoires in COVID-19. Clones were sequenced by immunoSEQ multiplex PCR, and TCRdb holds only the in-frame ones, with some missing. Of nearly 100,000 clones listed, 65% to 90% were seen once; the top ten hold around 1.6%. Input material: peripheral blood. The receptors were gathered from a man older than 75 with acute or convalescent COVID-19.

This clone is a singleton in its sample. The V and J genes are TRBV5-8 and TRBJ2-2; no firm D call. V was shortened by 0 bases and J by 1 base, with 4 bases between the two germline ends. The CDR3 extends over 14 amino acids. Germline CDR1 and CDR2: SGHTS and YDEGEE. The chain's CDR3 is CASSLVQNTGELFF. For the CDR3, the DNA is TGTGCCAGCAGCTTGGTCCAGAACACCGGGGAGCTGTTTTTT.

This chain joins TRBV21-1 and TRBJ2-7; no DNA check was done on the table's D call, TRBD2. TRBV21-1 is given as a pseudogene. CDR3 length equals 12 residues. The CDR3 loop is CASSKLPYEQYF. The CDR3 nucleotides read TGTGCCAGCAGCAAACTTCCCTACGAGCAGTACTTC.

The genes are TRBV5-1 and TRBJ2-5, with a tentative D call TRBD2 (5 bases). Germline V CDR1 and CDR2: SGHRS, YFSETQ. The CDR3 is made up of 14 amino acids. The germline V and J ends were trimmed by 1 base and 10 bases, with 17 bases remaining between them. The CDR3 bases are TGCGCCAGCAGCTTGATACTAGGCACGTTCGACCAGTACTTC. It translates to CASSLILGTFDQYF.

This sequence joins TRBV7-6 and TRBJ2-3; TRBD2 agrees at 7 bases. CDR1 is SGHVS and CDR2 is FNYEAQ in the germline V gene. CDR3 length: 17 residues. V shed 0 bases and J 0 bases; nucleotides not matched to a gene: 6. The CDR3 protein is CASSLAPSGASTDTQYF. The CDR3 DNA is TGTGCCAGCAGCTTAGCTCCTAGCGGTGCTAGCACAGATACGCAGTATTTT.

Turning to this clone: One junction end disagrees with the germline gene, perhaps due to a read error. This chain uses TRBV7-2 with TRBJ2-1; D is possibly TRBD1 or TRBD2 (6 bases each). Germline V gene data show CDR1 as SGHTA and CDR2 as FQGNSA. CDR3 length: 16 residues. As DNA, the CDR3 is TGTGCCAGCAGCCTAGCGACAGGTATGCGCTACAATGAGCAGTTCTTC. Protein sequence: CASSLATGMRYNEQFF.

The CDR3 is CASSLTGVIADTQYF. CDR3 coding DNA: TGTGCCAGCAGCTTAACGGGAGTCATCGCAGATACGCAGTATTTT. The chain employs TRBV7-2 and TRBJ2-3; a weak D match, TRBD2 (6 bases). V was clipped by 2 bases and J by 4 bases, with 13 bases between them. The CDR3 covers 15 residues. Germline V gene lookup returns CDR1 SGHTA and CDR2 FQGNSA.

This sequence joins TRBV27 and TRBJ2-1; 8 nucleotides line up with TRBD2. CDR3 size: 14 residues. V lost 5 bases to trimming and J lost 8 bases; unmatched junction nucleotides: 8. Germline V gene lookup returns CDR1 MNHEY and CDR2 SMNVEV (reference sequence). CDR3 nucleotide sequence: TGTGCCAGCAGTAAATGGACTAGCTTCCATGAGCAGTTCTTC. Residues: CASSKWTSFHEQFF.

Here the CDR3 DNA reads TGTGCCAGTAGTATAGGTAGCGGGGGCTCCTACGAGCAGTACTTC. Its protein is CASSIGSGGSYEQYF. The chain combines TRBV19 with TRBJ2-7; TRBD2 agrees at 9 bases. V lost 1 base, J lost 0 bases, and 1 base stayed unmatched. The germline gives CDR1 LNHDA, CDR2 SQIVND (reference sequence). CDR3 length equals 15 residues.